Below are 12 T cell receptor beta chains sequenced from a single sample in a study of blood T cell repertoires in COVID-19. The method was immunoSEQ multiplex PCR; TCRdb's version includes in-frame clones alone and lacks a portion of them. The table has 250,000 to 350,000 clones, approximately 84% seen once. Sequencing input: peripheral blood. These TCRs come from a human donor with COVID-19, enrolled during active disease. The donor label of this sample is uncertain.

The chain employs TRBV6-1 and TRBJ2-1, with D possibly TRBD2 on 6 matching bases. The V end was cut by 2 bases, the J end by 7 bases, with 12 bases between. The length of the CDR3 is 14 residues. The germline gives CDR1 MNHNS, CDR2 SASEGT. CDR3 bases: TGTGCCAGCAGTGAAAGGACGGGAGCAAATGAGCAGTTCTTC. This codes for CASSERTGANEQFF.

The J gene is TRBJ1-4, the V gene TRBV21-1; the table's D call, TRBD1, was not checked against the DNA. TRBV21-1 is a listed pseudogene. The CDR3 totals 13 residues. DNA of the CDR3: TGTGCCAGCAGCAAAGCCAGAAATGAAAAACTGTTTTTT. Translated, it gives CASSKARNEKLFF.

This clone was recorded only once. V and J are TRBV9 and TRBJ1-1, with D maybe TRBD1 (5 bases). CDR1 and CDR2 (germline): SGDLS, YYNGEE. This CDR3 is 14 amino acids long. Deletions cut 0 bases from V and 3 bases from J, with 9 bases between. The chain's CDR3 is CASSVGPGDTEAFF. CDR3 DNA sequence: TGTGCCAGCAGCGTAGGTCCGGGGGACACTGAAGCTTTCTTT.

V is TRBV5-1 and J is TRBJ2-2; 7 positions match TRBD1. The CDR3 loop spans 17 amino acids. Per the germline V gene, CDR1 is SGHRS and CDR2 is YFSETQ. The trim removed 4 bases at V and 0 bases at J, leaving 9 bases unmatched. The CDR3 region is CASSGTVPYTNTGELFF. The DNA of the CDR3 is TGCGCCAGCAGCGGGACAGTCCCCTATACGAACACCGGGGAGCTGTTTTTT.

CDR3 in DNA: TGTGCCAGCAGCGTGCAGGGATTTGAGCAGTTCTTC. Protein sequence: CASSVQGFEQFF. The chain combines TRBV7-9 with TRBJ2-1; D perhaps matches TRBD1 (5 bases). The V gene lost 5 bases and the J gene lost 9 bases, with 11 bases spanning the gap. Germline assignment: CDR1 SEHNR and CDR2 FQNEAQ (reference sequence). This CDR3 region has 12 residues.

This clone has just one count. J is TRBJ1-2 and V is TRBV12-3 or TRBV12-4; 9 bases fit TRBD1. This CDR3 spans 13 amino acids. V gave up 9 bases and J gave up 5 bases; unmatched junction bases: 7. The CDR3 nucleotides are TGTGCCAGTCTCCGGACAGGGGTTTATGGCTACACCTTC. Protein sequence: CASLRTGVYGYTF.

The rearrangement links TRBV3-1 (or the pseudogene TRBV3-2) to TRBJ2-7, with D hard to call. This CDR3 contains 11 residues. Trimming cost V 1 base and J 6 bases, with 4 bases left between them. Germline V CDR1 and CDR2: LGHDT, YNNKEL (reference sequence). Written as DNA, the CDR3 is TGTGCCAGCAGCCAAGCAGGCGAGCAGTACTTC. Its translation: CASSQAGEQYF.

This clone was observed a single time. The rearrangement links TRBV4-1 to TRBJ2-1, with no clear D. V gave up 5 bases and J gave up 4 bases, with 3 bases separating them. CDR3 length: 11 residues. Germline values: CDR1 MGHRA, CDR2 YSYEKL. For the CDR3, the DNA is TGCGCCAGCAGCACTTACAATGAGCAGTTCTTC. Protein: CASSTYNEQFF.

The rearrangement joins TRBV11-2 to TRBJ1-1, with unresolved D. Germline-derived CDR1 and CDR2 are SGHAT and FQNNGV. This CDR3 is 14 amino acids long. Deletions cut 4 bases from V and 5 bases from J, with 14 bases between. As DNA, the CDR3 is TGTGCCAGCAGCTACGCGGGAGTGGGTACTGAAGCTTTCTTT. This translates into CASSYAGVGTEAFF.

V gene TRBV9 combines with J gene TRBJ2-7, with 10 bases fitting TRBD2. The V segment lost 4 bases and the J segment 0 bases; nucleotides outside the gene matches: 7. There are 16 residues in the CDR3. Germline CDR1 is SGDLS and CDR2 is YYNGEE. In nucleotides, the CDR3 is TGTGCCAGCAGCTTTTTAGCGGGAGGTCCCTCCTACGAGCAGTACTTC. Its protein is CASSFLAGGPSYEQYF.

This chain joins TRBV27 and TRBJ1-1, with 12 nucleotides matching TRBD1. CDR3 length: 18 amino acids. Germline-derived CDR1 and CDR2 are MNHEY and SMNVEV (reference sequence). V was pared by 5 bases and J by 0 bases, with 10 bases of the junction left unmatched. CDR3 sequence reads: CASSINFGTGGMNTEAFF. CDR3 DNA sequence: TGTGCCAGCAGTATCAATTTCGGGACAGGGGGCATGAACACTGAAGCTTTCTTT.

The chain joins TRBV2 to TRBJ1-1; D call uncertain. Deletions cut 3 bases from V and 6 bases from J, with 8 bases between. This CDR3 has 12 amino acids. Germline-derived CDR1 and CDR2 are SNHLY and FYNNEI. This chain's CDR3 is CASSEAGSEAFF. CDR3 coding DNA: TGTGCCAGCAGTGAGGCAGGCTCTGAAGCTTTCTTT.